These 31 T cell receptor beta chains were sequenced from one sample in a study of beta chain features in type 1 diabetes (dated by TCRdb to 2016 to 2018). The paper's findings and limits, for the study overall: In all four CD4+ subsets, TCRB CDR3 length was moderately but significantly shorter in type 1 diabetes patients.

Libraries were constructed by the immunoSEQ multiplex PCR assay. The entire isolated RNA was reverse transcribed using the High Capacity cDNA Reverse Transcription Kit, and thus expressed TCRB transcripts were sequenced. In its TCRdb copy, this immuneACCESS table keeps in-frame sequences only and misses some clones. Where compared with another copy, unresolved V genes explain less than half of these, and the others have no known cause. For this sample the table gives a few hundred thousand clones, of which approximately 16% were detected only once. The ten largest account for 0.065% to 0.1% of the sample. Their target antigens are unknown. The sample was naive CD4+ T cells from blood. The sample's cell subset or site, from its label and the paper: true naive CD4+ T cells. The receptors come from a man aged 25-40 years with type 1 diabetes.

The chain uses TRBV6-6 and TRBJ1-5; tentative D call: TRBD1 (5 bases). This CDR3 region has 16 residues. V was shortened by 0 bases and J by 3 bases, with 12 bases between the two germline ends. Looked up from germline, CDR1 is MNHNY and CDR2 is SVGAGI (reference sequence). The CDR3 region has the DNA TGTGCCAGCAGTTACTCGGGACTCTTACCCAATCAGCCCCAGCATTTT. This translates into CASSYSGLLPNQPQHF.

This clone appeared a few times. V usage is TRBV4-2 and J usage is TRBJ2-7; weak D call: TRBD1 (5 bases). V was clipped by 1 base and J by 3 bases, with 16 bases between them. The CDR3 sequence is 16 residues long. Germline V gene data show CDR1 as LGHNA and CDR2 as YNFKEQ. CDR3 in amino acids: CASSQVGDRGSYEQYF. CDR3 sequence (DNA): TGTGCCAGCAGCCAAGTCGGCGATAGGGGCAGCTACGAGCAGTACTTC.

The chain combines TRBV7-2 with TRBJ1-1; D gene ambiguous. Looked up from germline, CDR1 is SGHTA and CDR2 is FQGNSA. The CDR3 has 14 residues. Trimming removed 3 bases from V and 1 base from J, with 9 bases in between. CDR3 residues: CASSFLTANTEAFF. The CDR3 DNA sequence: TGTGCCAGCAGCTTCCTCACCGCGAACACTGAAGCTTTCTTT.

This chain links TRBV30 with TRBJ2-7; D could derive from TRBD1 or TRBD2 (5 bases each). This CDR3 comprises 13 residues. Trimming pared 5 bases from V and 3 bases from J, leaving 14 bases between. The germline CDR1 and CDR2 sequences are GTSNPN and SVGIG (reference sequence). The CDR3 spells CAWWPRDGYEQYF. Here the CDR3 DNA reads TGTGCCTGGTGGCCCCGGGACGGCTACGAGCAGTACTTC. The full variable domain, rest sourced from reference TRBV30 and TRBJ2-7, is SQTIHQWPATLVQPVGSPLSLECTVEGTSNPNLYWYRQAAGRGLQLLFYSVGIGQISSEVPQNLSASRPQDRQFILSSKKLLLSDSGFYLCAWWPRDGYEQYFGPGTRLTVT.

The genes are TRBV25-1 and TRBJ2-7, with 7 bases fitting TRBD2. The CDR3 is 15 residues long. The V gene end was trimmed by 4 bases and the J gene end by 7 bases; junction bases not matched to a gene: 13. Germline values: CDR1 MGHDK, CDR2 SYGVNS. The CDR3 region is CASSGASGRTEEQYF. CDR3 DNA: TGTGCCAGCAGTGGTGCTAGCGGCCGTACGGAAGAGCAGTACTTC.

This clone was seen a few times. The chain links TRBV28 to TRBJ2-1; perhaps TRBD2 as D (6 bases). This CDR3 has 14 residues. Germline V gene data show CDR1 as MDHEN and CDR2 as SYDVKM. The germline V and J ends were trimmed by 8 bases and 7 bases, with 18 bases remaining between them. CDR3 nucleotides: TGTGCCAGCTGTCAAGGGAGGAAAAGAAATGAGCAGTTCTTC. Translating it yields CASCQGRKRNEQFF.

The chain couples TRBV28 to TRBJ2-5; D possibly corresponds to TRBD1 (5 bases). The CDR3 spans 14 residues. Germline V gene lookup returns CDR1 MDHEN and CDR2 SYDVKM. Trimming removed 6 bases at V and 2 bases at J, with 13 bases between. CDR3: CASSFTDRQETQYF. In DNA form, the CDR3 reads TGTGCCAGCAGCTTCACCGACAGACAAGAGACCCAGTACTTC.

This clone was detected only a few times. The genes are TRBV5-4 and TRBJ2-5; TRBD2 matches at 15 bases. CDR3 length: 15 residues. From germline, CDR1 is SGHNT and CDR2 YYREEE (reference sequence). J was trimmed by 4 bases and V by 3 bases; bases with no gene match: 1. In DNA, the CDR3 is TGTGCCAGCAGCTCGGGACTAGCGGGAGGAGAGACCCAGTACTTC. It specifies CASSSGLAGGETQYF.

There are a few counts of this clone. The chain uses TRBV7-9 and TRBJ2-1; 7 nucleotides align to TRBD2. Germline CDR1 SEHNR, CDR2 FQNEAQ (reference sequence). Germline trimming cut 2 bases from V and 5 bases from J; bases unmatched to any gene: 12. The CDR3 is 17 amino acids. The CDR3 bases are TGTGCCAGCAGCTTAAGGGCAGTTAGCAGCGGGAACAATGAGCAGTTCTTC. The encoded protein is CASSLRAVSSGNNEQFF. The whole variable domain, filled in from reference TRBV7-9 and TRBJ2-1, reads DTGVSQNPRHKITKRGQNVTFRCDPISEHNRLYWYRQTLGQGPEFLTYFQNEAQLEKSRLLSDRFSAERPKGSFSTLEIQRTEQGDSAMYLCASSLRAVSSGNNEQFFGPGTRLTVL.

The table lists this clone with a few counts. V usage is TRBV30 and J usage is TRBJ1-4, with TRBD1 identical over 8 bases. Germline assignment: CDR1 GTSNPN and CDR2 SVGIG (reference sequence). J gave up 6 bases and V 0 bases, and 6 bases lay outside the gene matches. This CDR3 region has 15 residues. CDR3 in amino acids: CAWSVWGQDYEKLFF. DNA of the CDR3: TGTGCCTGGAGTGTATGGGGACAGGATTATGAAAAACTGTTTTTT. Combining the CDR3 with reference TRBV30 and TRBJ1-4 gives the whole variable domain SQTIHQWPATLVQPVGSPLSLECTVEGTSNPNLYWYRQAAGRGLQLLFYSVGIGQISSEVPQNLSASRPQDRQFILSSKKLLLSDSGFYLCAWSVWGQDYEKLFFGSGTQLSVL.

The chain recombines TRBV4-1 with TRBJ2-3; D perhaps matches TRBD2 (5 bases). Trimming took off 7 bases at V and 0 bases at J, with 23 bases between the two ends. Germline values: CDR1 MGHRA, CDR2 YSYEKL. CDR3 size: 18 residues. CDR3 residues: CASKVRPASRISTDTQYF. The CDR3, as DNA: TGCGCCAGCAAAGTGAGGCCGGCTAGCAGAATTAGCACAGATACGCAGTATTTT.

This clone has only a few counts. The CDR3 DNA is TGCGCCAGCAGCCAAGAGGACATCCCAATTCAGTACTTC. Protein sequence: CASSQEDIPIQYF. The chain carries TRBV4-1 and TRBJ2-4, with a possible D match to TRBD1 (5 bases). Germline CDR1 reads MGHRA; CDR2 reads YSYEKL. This CDR3 is 13 amino acids long. Trimming stripped 0 bases from V and 10 bases from J, with 10 bases between.

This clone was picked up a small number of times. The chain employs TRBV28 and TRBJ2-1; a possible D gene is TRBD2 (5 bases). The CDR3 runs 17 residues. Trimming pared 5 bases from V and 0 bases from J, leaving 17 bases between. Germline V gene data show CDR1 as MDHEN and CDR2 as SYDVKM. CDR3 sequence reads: CASSLDPGSSSYNEQFF. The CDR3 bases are TGTGCCAGCAGTCTAGACCCGGGGAGTAGCTCCTACAATGAGCAGTTCTTC. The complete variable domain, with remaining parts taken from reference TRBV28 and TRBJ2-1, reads DVKVTQSSRYLVKRTGEKVFLECVQDMDHENMFWYRQDPGLGLRLIYFSYDVKMKEKGDIPEGYSVSREKKERFSLILESASTNQTSMYLCASSLDPGSSSYNEQFFGPGTRLTVL.

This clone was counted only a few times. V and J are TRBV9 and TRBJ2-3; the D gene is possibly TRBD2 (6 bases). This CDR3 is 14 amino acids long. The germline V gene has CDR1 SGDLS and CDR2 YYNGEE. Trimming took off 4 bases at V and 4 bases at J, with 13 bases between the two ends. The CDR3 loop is CASSSRLVSDTQYF. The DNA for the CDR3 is TGTGCCAGCAGCTCCCGACTAGTATCAGATACGCAGTATTTT.

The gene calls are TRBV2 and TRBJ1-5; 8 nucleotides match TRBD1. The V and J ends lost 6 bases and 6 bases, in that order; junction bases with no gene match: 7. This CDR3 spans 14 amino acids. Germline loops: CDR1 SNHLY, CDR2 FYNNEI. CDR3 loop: CASSDRGGGQPQHF. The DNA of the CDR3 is TGTGCCAGCAGCGACAGGGGCGGAGGTCAGCCCCAGCATTTT.

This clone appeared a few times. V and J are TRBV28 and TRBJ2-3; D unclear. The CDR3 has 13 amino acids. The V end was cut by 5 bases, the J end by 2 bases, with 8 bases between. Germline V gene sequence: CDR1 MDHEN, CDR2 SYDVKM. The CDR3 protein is CASSRTFTDTQYF. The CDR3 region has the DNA TGTGCCAGCAGTCGGACCTTCACAGATACGCAGTATTTT.

DNA for the CDR3: TGTGCCAGCAGCCCCGGGACAGGGCAAAGCACAGATACGCAGTATTTT. Translating gives CASSPGTGQSTDTQYF. The chain employs TRBV7-9 and TRBJ2-3; 9 bases map to TRBD1. CDR3 size: 16 residues. Looked up from germline, CDR1 is SEHNR and CDR2 is FQNEAQ (reference sequence). Trimming took 5 bases from V and 0 from J; bases not matched to a gene: 6.

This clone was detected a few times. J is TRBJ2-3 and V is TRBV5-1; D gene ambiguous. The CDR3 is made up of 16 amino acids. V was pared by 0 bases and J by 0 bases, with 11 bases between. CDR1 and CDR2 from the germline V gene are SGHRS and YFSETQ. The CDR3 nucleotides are TGCGCCAGCAGCTTGGGTGCGGCCCCTAGCACAGATACGCAGTATTTT. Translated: CASSLGAAPSTDTQYF.

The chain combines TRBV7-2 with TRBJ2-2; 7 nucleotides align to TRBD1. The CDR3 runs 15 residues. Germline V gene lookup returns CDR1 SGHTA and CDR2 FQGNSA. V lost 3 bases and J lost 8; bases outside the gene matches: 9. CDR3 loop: CASSLRTGDVGELFF. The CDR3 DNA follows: TGTGCCAGCAGCTTGAGAACAGGGGACGTGGGGGAGCTGTTTTTT.

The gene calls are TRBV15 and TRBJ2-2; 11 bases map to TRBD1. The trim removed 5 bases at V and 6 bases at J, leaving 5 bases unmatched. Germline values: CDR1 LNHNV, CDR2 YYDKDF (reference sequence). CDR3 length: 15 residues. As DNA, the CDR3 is TGTGCCACCAGCCTACGGACAGGGGGCTCCGGGGAGCTGTTTTTT. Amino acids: CATSLRTGGSGELFF. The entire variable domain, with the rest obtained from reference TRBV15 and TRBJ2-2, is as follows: DAMVIQNPRYQVTQFGKPVTLSCSQTLNHNVMYWYQQKSSQAPKLLFHYYDKDFNNEADTPDNFQSRRPNTSFCFLDIRSPGLGDTAMYLCATSLRTGGSGELFFGEGSRLTVL.

In DNA, the CDR3 is TGTGCCAGCAGCTCTCTACAGGGGACCCAGCCCCAGCATTTT. Amino acids: CASSSLQGTQPQHF. The chain links TRBV7-2 to TRBJ1-5, with 7 bases fitting TRBD1. The CDR3 runs to 14 residues. V lost 4 bases and J lost 7; bases outside the gene matches: 7. The germline V gene has CDR1 SGHTA and CDR2 FQGNSA.

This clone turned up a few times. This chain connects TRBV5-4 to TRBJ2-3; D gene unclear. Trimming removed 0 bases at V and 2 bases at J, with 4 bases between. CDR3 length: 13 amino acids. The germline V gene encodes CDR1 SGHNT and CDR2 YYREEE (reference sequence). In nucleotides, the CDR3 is TGTGCCAGCAGCTTGGAAACCACAGATACGCAGTATTTT. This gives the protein CASSLETTDTQYF.

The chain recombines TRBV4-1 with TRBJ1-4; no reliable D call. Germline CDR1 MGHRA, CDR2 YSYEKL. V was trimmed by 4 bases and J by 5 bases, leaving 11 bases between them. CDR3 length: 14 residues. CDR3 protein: CASSPYKQNEKLFF. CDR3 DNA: TGCGCCAGCAGCCCATACAAGCAGAATGAAAAACTGTTTTTT.

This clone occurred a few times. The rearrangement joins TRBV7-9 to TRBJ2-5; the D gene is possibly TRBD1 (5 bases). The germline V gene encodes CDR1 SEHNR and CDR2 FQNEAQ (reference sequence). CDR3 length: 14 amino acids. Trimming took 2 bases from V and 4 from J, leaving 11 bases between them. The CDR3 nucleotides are TGTGCCAGCAGCTTAATGGCAGGGTTAGAGACCCAGTACTTC. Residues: CASSLMAGLETQYF.

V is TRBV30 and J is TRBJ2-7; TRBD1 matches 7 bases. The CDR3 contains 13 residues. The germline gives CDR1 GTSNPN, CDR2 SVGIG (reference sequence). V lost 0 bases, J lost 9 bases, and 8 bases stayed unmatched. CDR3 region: CAWSVDRSFGQYF. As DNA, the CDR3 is TGTGCCTGGAGTGTGGACAGGAGCTTTGGGCAGTACTTC. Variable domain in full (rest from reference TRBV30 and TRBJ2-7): SQTIHQWPATLVQPVGSPLSLECTVEGTSNPNLYWYRQAAGRGLQLLFYSVGIGQISSEVPQNLSASRPQDRQFILSSKKLLLSDSGFYLCAWSVDRSFGQYFGPGTRLTVT.

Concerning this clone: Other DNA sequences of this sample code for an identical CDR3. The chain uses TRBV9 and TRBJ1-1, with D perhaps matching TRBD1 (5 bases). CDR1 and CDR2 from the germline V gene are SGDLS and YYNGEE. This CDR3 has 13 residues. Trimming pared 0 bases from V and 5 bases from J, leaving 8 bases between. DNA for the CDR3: TGTGCCAGCAGCGTAGCGCAGGGAACTGAAGCTTTCTTT. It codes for CASSVAQGTEAFF.

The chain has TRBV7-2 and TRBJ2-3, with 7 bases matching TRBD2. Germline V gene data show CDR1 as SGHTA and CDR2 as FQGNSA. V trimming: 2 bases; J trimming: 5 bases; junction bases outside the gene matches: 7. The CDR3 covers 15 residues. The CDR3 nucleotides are TGTGCCAGCAGCTTACCAGCGGGATCAGGAGATACGCAGTATTTT. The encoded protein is CASSLPAGSGDTQYF.

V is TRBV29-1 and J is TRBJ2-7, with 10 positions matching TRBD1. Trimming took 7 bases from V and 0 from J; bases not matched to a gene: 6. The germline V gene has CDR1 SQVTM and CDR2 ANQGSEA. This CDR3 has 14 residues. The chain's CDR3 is CSAKGQGSSYEQYF. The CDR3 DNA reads TGCAGCGCTAAGGGACAGGGGAGCTCCTACGAGCAGTACTTC.

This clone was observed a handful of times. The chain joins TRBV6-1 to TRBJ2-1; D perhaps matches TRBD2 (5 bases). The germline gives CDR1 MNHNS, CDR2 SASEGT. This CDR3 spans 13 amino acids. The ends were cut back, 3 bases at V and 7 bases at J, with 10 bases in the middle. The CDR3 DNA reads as TGTGCCAGCAGTGATCGGGCGGGTAATGAGCAGTTCTTC. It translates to CASSDRAGNEQFF.

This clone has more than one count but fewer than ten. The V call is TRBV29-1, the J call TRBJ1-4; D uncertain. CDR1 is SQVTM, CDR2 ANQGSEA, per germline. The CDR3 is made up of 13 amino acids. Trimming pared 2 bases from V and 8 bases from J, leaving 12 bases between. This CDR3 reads CSVETLLGEKLFF. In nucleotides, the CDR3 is TGCAGCGTTGAAACACTGCTCGGGGAAAAACTGTTTTTT.

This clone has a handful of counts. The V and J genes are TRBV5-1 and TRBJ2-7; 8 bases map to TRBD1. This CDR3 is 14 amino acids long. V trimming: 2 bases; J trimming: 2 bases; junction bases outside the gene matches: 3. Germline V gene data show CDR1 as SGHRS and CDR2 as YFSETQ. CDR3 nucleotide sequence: TGCGCCAGCAGCTTAGACAGGGGCGCCTACGAGCAGTACTTC. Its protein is CASSLDRGAYEQYF. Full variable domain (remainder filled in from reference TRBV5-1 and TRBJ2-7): KAGVTQTPRYLIKTRGQQVTLSCSPISGHRSVSWYQQTPGQGLQFLFEYFSETQRNKGNFPGRFSGRQFSNSRSEMNVSTLELGDSALYLCASSLDRGAYEQYFGPGTRLTVT.